This TCR beta chain was identified during a study of blood T cells in healthy people across ages. On this clonotype: This could be a read error, since a much larger clone is one nucleotide away.

A second PCR, run for roughly 7 to 11 cycles, used a sample-barcoded 5' primer plus a J-beta primer mix. Every molecule of cDNA carried a tag from a template-switch adaptor with 12 random nucleotides. Each of the samples gave a minimum of 2.5 million paired-end reads that contained CDR3. TCRdb processed the 5' RACE reads anew with MiXCR; each CDR3 protein has one entry. The data show 650,000 to 1,000,000 distinct CDR3 sequences, around 36% seen once. It was approximately 9 milliliters of peripheral blood that were drawn from each donor. The germline CDR1 and CDR2 sequences are ENHRY and SYGVKD. There are 16 residues in the CDR3. V lost 4 bases, J lost 10 bases, and 23 bases lay in between.

The specimen was blood. The receptor's source is a man aged 18 to 29 in good health. The chain uses TRBV10-3 and TRBJ2-1; D possibly corresponds to TRBD1 (7 bases). This chain's CDR3 is CAISALEGAISHEQFF. In DNA form, the CDR3 reads TGTGCCATCAGTGCATTGGAGGGGGCGATATCTCACGAGCAGTTCTTC.